What follows is one T cell receptor (beta chain) and its context. Clones were read by immunoSEQ multiplex PCR, and TCRdb kept only the in-frame ones, dropping some. The profile shows 210,000 or so clones, over 80% of them singletons. The sample belongs to a study of blood T cell repertoires in COVID-19. Study information: Whether acute or convalescent, the COVID-19 samples came from the United States, Italy and Spain.

The sequenced sample consisted of peripheral blood. The sequence came from a human donor in a cohort sampled during active COVID-19.

CDR3 protein: CASSIQGANVLTF. CDR3 bases: TGTGCCAGTAGTATTCAGGGGGCCAACGTCCTGACTTTC. The chain uses TRBV19 and TRBJ2-6; D unresolved. The CDR3 has 13 amino acids. Germline CDR1 reads LNHDA; CDR2 reads SQIVND (reference sequence). The V and J ends lost 3 bases and 4 bases respectively, with 4 bases between them.